Included here is one T cell receptor beta chain sequence, with context. What antigen it recognizes has not been identified. Base qualities were left out, and no much larger clone turns up one base away. The cohort was made up of approximately 700 healthy bone marrow donors. All cohort members were sampled while nominally healthy, although unrecorded immune exposures were likely present. The donor was CMV seronegative and was included in the group of about 350 seronegative cohort members. Every donor gave a peripheral blood sample, and the peripheral blood mononuclear cells from that sample were used for TCR beta sequencing. The Qiagen DNeasy Blood Extraction Kit was used to extract genomic DNA from the blood cell samples. Receptor amplification or capture employed the immunoSEQ multiplex PCR assay. A mixture of 60 forward primers for TCR Vbeta segments and 13 reverse primers for TCR Jbeta segments was used in the multiplex PCR. A multiplex PCR assay on genomic DNA amplified the CDR3 region of rearranged TCR beta genes. On the Illumina HiSeq System, the amplified TCR beta libraries were sequenced as 87-base-pair reads. On the study's bioinformatics: A later analysis tallied about 77 million unique TCR beta chains across the 660 or so repertoires, and about 12 million of those chains were shared by two or more donors. Raw reads were error-corrected and collapsed into unique sequences by a nearest-neighbor algorithm in which closely related sequences were merged to remove PCR and sequencing errors. Alignment of CDR3 sequences to IMGT reference sequences was used to assign V, D and J gene segments. For a sequence to be retained, a match of at least six nucleotides to both a V gene segment and a J gene segment was required. Rearrangements were called productive when the CDR3 lacked stop codons and stayed in frame with V and J; all others were non-productive. CDR3 was defined according to IMGT convention as the region running from the second conserved V-encoded cysteine to the conserved J-encoded phenylalanine. Sequences without an unambiguous match to a single V gene segment were excluded from the earlier analysis of about 630 of the donors. In an earlier analysis of about 590 of the donors, a V segment was called functional when productive rearrangements were above 56.7%, and segregating when the standard deviation between donors exceeded 5%. A statistical classification framework was built for diagnosing cytomegalovirus status from the catalog of TCR beta chain sequences. In a later analysis, V and J genes were assigned by comparing TCR nucleotide sequences against IMGT/GENE-DB human TR gene sequences. Using the TCRdist pipeline, a later analysis assigned CDR3 sequences along with most-parsimonious VDJ recombination scenarios. In a later analysis, each TCR beta chain was defined by its CDR3 amino acid sequence together with its V-gene family, and reads without a unique V-gene family were excluded. To address suspected cross-contamination and a sequencing artifact, a later analysis removed roughly 640 highly shared, low-generation-probability nucleotide sequences. In a later analysis, a clonal expansion index for each public chain was calculated from normalized within-repertoire ranks of inferred template counts. In a later analysis, generation probabilities were computed with a VDJ recombination model fitted to out-of-frame rearrangements, and the resulting probabilities were checked against IGoR. In a later analysis, TCR-TCR, TCR-HLA and TCR-CMV co-occurrence was scored with hypergeometric tests, and a repertoire-size bias correction was applied to TCR pairs. To estimate false discovery rates, a later analysis permuted the HLA or CMV assignments 20 times. In a later analysis, co-occurring TCRs were grouped with DBSCAN, and TCRdist sequence similarity was added when clustering was performed within HLA-allele-positive subsets. Repertoires with fewer than 30,000 or more than 120,000 public chains were left out of co-occurrence clustering, as were a handful of repertoires with anomalous nucleotide sharing. The table was pulled from immuneACCESS by TCRdb, which kept in-frame rearrangements only. Such tables lose some clones; where checked, under half of the loss comes from unresolved V genes, and the rest has no known cause. V and J calls and clone size are as listed in that table; D and trimming were resolved from the DNA. In this sample the table shows about 67,000 clones, 55% to 80% of which occur a single time. The top ten clonotypes cover approximately 2% of the sample.

V and J are truncated by 0 bases and 9 bases respectively, leaving an intervening sequence of 15 bases. The CDR3 measures 15 amino acids from cysteine to phenylalanine. Just CDR3 DNA is preserved here, 45 bases in frame from base 1. CDR1 SEHNR and CDR2 FQNEAQ are derived from the germline V gene (reference sequence). This entry belongs to a study of cytomegalovirus exposure and HLA in healthy donors (dated by TCRdb to between 2016 and 2019). For context, the study as a whole: An earlier analysis of approximately 640 of the donors reported 250 to 350 Gb of sequence data and some 120 million unique TCR beta sequences from approximately 180 million T cells. Class I and class II HLA loci were covered by the typing at four-digit resolution. A later genetic analysis took genome-wide SNP genotypes for 398 of the 666 donors and used that subset as a discovery cohort. An earlier analysis of more than 450 of the donors used high-throughput TCR beta sequencing to judge whether each TCR beta V gene segment behaved as functional or pseudogenic. A later analysis re-examined previously published TCR beta repertoires from 610 or so donors and added high-resolution HLA genotyping to investigate patterns of TCR occurrence. The later analysis used no new phenotypic data to find candidate immune exposures, relying instead on TCR beta sequences and their occurrence across donors. Among the roughly 390 genotyped donors, about 83% belonged to the genetic ancestry cluster associated with self-reported Caucasian donors. An early release covering more than 500 HLA-typed donors comprised 250 to 350 gigabases of sequencing data and some 79 million unique TCR sequences. High-throughput TCR immunosequencing, statistical association of individual TCRs with disease status, and machine learning were combined to predict cytomegalovirus infection status. On average, roughly 240,000 unique TCR beta nucleotide sequences were sequenced per donor among some 420 genotyped donors of the cohort, with roughly 18% of those sequences being non-productive. Donor age, sex, ethnicity and CMV serostatus were compiled alongside the repertoire data. Because of strong linkage in the cohort, five DR-DQ haplotypes were treated as single units for association and clustering. The T cell repertoires of 670 or so subjects were profiled by immunosequencing and related to cytomegalovirus serostatus. Every discovery cohort repertoire had been produced on one sequencing platform. The study aimed to test whether cataloging public T cell receptors could reveal signatures of past pathogen exposure. Besides the first cohort of some 670 subjects, a separate validation cohort made up of 95 to 150 different subjects was used. The number of typed donors differed by locus: 629-630 for A, B, C, DRB1 and DQB1; 522 for DQA1; 600 to 610 for DPA1; and about 450 for DPB1. General conclusions and limits of the study: Because HLA typing was unavailable for some donors at each locus, only the typed subset was used in association tests. According to a later analysis, parvovirus B19, influenza, CMV and Epstein-Barr virus appeared linked to several top co-occurrence clusters. Because counts were too low, roughly 17 rarely observed V segments, including chromosome 9 orphons, were left out of the earlier analysis of 500 to 750 of the donors. According to a later genetic analysis, donors in an Asian-associated ancestry cluster had fewer N-insertions in productive TCRs than the approximately 700-donor mean. Linkage disequilibrium might explain the correlated functional status among segregating V segments, but an unknown experimental factor could not be ruled out. Most CMV-associated TCR beta chains appeared to be HLA-restricted in a later analysis, and the HLA associations seemed to be driven largely by CMV exposure. A group of highly shared sequence variants was considered likely to be a technical artifact of the sequencing pipeline. It was suggested by the authors that the approach could potentially be generalized to other disease states and immunological phenotypes. Broadly in line with IMGT annotations, most TCR beta V segments showed up in productive rearrangements about 90% or about 30% of the time in an earlier analysis of some 590 of the donors. Assigning TCR associations to individual alleles was difficult when HLA alleles, especially DR and DQ, strongly co-occurred. While some public TCRs were present in many individuals, most TCR sequences turned up only very rarely across donors. This cohort had only TCR beta chains sequenced, and the lack of alpha or paired-chain data limited which features could be detected. A later analysis associated about 17,000 TCR beta sequences with specific HLA alleles at a false discovery rate of 0.05. A later genetic analysis associated a missense DCLRE1C variant with V-gene and J-gene trimming of TCR beta chains, and an independent cohort replicated the association. In vitro tests confirmed that a few of the cytomegalovirus-associated TCR beta chains recognize cytomegalovirus antigens. Because the 87-base-pair reads could not distinguish some IMGT-functional V segments, including TRBV6-2 and TRBV6-3, those segments were excluded. In the study, approximately 160 TCR beta chains were listed as associated with cytomegalovirus. Immune exposure information for the cohort was limited to CMV serostatus. In a later analysis, the rate of TCR association differed among HLA loci, with DRB1 alleles having the most associated TCRs and HLA-C alleles having the fewest. A further reported finding was that TCR beta sequences accurately predicted the HLA-A and HLA-B alleles for most subjects in the first cohort. A later analysis found that HLA-associated TCR beta chains were more clonally expanded and had lower generation probabilities than equally common non-associated chains. In both the original and validation cohorts, the classifier was reported to diagnose cytomegalovirus status with high specificity and sensitivity. Roughly uniform sequencing depth across donors was assumed in presence/absence analyses, although this assumption may not hold.

Material for sequencing was PBMCs. The sequence came from a woman in her twenties or thirties in good health and CMV-seronegative. The chain is made from TRBV7-9 and TRBJ2-4; a weak D assignment points to TRBD1 (6 bases agree). The bases are TGTGCCAGCAGCTTAGCGTTGGCAAGGGGGACCATTCAGTACTTC. This translates into CASSLALARGTIQYF.